The next 23 T cell receptor beta chains were all read from a single sample in a study of cytomegalovirus exposure and HLA in healthy donors. Both 60 Vbeta primers and 13 Jbeta primers went into the PCR. Clones were sequenced by immunoSEQ multiplex PCR, and TCRdb holds only the in-frame ones, with some missing. The sample has some 150,000 clones, over 80% seen once. The specimen sequenced was PBMCs. The source is a woman in her fifties or sixties in good health and CMV-seropositive.

The chain is built from TRBV19 and TRBJ1-5; D is undetermined. V was trimmed by 5 bases and J by 6 bases, leaving 8 bases between them. CDR1 is LNHDA and CDR2 is SQIVND in the germline V gene (reference sequence). The CDR3 sequence is 12 residues long. The CDR3 loop is CASSPSGQPQHF. DNA of the CDR3: TGTGCCAGTAGTCCCTCGGGTCAGCCCCAGCATTTT. Variable domain in full (rest from reference TRBV19 and TRBJ1-5): DGGITQSPKYLFRKEGQNVTLSCEQNLNHDAMYWYRQDPGQGLRLIYYSQIVNDFQKGDIAEGYSVSREKKESFPLTVTSAQKNPTAFYLCASSPSGQPQHFGDGTRLSIL.

The gene calls are TRBV7-3 and TRBJ1-2, with TRBD1 matching over 9 bases. Trimming removed 5 bases from V and 2 bases from J; junction bases left unmatched: 9. The CDR3 length is 16 residues. Germline values: CDR1 SGHTA, CDR2 FQGTGA. CDR3 residues: CASSPTGGSPNYGYTF. CDR3 in DNA: TGTGCCAGCAGCCCAACAGGGGGCTCCCCCAACTATGGCTACACCTTC.

V is TRBV9 and J is TRBJ1-2; 7 bases match TRBD1. The germline V gene has CDR1 SGDLS and CDR2 YYNGEE. Unmatched junction bases numbered 7, after V lost 3 bases and J lost 5 bases. CDR3 length: 14 amino acids. The CDR3 DNA reads as TGTGCCAGCAGCGAAACAGGGGCAAGTTATGGCTACACCTTC. This encodes CASSETGASYGYTF. The full variable domain, in which reference TRBV9 and TRBJ1-2 provide the parts outside the CDR3, is DSGVTQTPKHLITATGQRVTLRCSPRSGDLSVYWYQQSLDQGLQFLIQYYNGEERAKGNILERFSAQQFPDLHSELNLSSLELGDSALYFCASSETGASYGYTFGSGTRLTVV.

This chain uses TRBV19 with TRBJ2-7, with D perhaps TRBD1 (5 bases). Germline lookup yields CDR1 LNHDA and CDR2 SQIVND (reference sequence). This CDR3 is 15 amino acids long. V lost 3 bases and J lost 0, with 12 bases in between. CDR3 DNA sequence: TGTGCCAGTAGTATGGTCCCCGACAGCTCCTACGAGCAGTACTTC. Translation gives CASSMVPDSSYEQYF. Looking up the rest from reference TRBV19 and TRBJ2-7 gives the full variable domain: DGGITQSPKYLFRKEGQNVTLSCEQNLNHDAMYWYRQDPGQGLRLIYYSQIVNDFQKGDIAEGYSVSREKKESFPLTVTSAQKNPTAFYLCASSMVPDSSYEQYFGPGTRLTVT.

The chain is built from TRBV7-9 and TRBJ2-5; no firm D call. The germline V and J ends were trimmed by 5 bases and 0 bases, with 4 bases remaining between them. This CDR3 is 12 amino acids long. CDR1 SEHNR and CDR2 FQNEAQ come from the germline V gene (reference sequence). The CDR3 region has the DNA TGTGCCAGCAGCCAGTACCAAGAGACCCAGTACTTC. This codes for CASSQYQETQYF.

V is TRBV7-2 and J is TRBJ2-1, with 8 bases aligning to TRBD1. Trimming removed 5 bases from V and 7 bases from J; junction bases left unmatched: 4. This CDR3 has 13 residues. The germline V gene encodes CDR1 SGHTA and CDR2 FQGNSA. CDR3 coding DNA: TGTGCCAGCAGCCGGGACAGGATGAATGAGCAGTTCTTC. Its protein is CASSRDRMNEQFF.

The chain has TRBV19 and TRBJ1-1; D perhaps matches TRBD1 (6 bases). The CDR3 is 15 residues long. The germline gives CDR1 LNHDA, CDR2 SQIVND (reference sequence). Trimming took 3 bases from V and 4 from J, leaving 15 bases between them. In DNA form, the CDR3 reads TGTGCCAGTAGTATCCTGACAGGAATGAGCACTGAAGCTTTCTTT. Translating it yields CASSILTGMSTEAFF.

V gene TRBV6-6 combines with J gene TRBJ2-3; unclear D gene. The V gene lost 2 bases and the J gene lost 2 bases, with 8 bases spanning the gap. The CDR3 totals 14 residues. From germline, CDR1 is MNHNY and CDR2 SVGAGI (reference sequence). The CDR3 protein is CASSYMAVTDTQYF. DNA of the CDR3: TGTGCCAGCAGTTACATGGCGGTCACAGATACGCAGTATTTT.

The chain uses TRBV28 and TRBJ1-1; D possibly corresponds to TRBD1 (5 bases). The CDR3 is 11 residues long. Trimming removed 8 bases at V and 3 bases at J, with 7 bases between. Germline assignment: CDR1 MDHEN and CDR2 SYDVKM. CDR3 DNA: TGTGCCAGCTGGGGGGACACTGAAGCTTTCTTT. Its translation: CASWGDTEAFF.

CDR3 in DNA: TGTGCCAGTACCCTCATAGCGGGAGGGCCAAACACCGGGGAGCTGTTTTTT. Translated: CASTLIAGGPNTGELFF. The chain recombines TRBV19 with TRBJ2-2; 11 bases are shared with TRBD2. The J segment lost 2 bases and the V segment lost 7 bases, leaving 9 bases of the junction unmatched. The CDR3 is made up of 17 amino acids. The germline V gene encodes CDR1 LNHDA and CDR2 SQIVND (reference sequence).

J is TRBJ1-2 and V is TRBV6-5; tentative D call: TRBD1 (5 bases). The CDR3 has 13 residues. The V end was cut by 4 bases, the J end by 4 bases, with 10 bases between. Per the germline V gene, CDR1 is MNHEY and CDR2 is SVGAGI. The CDR3 DNA reads TGTGCCAGCAGTTTCGGACACAGCTATGGCTACACCTTC. This sequence encodes CASSFGHSYGYTF.

V gene TRBV9 combines with J gene TRBJ2-1; 8 bases match TRBD1. This CDR3 has 15 amino acids. The germline CDR1 and CDR2 sequences are SGDLS and YYNGEE. V was pared by 3 bases and J by 8 bases, with 10 bases of the junction left unmatched. The CDR3 nucleotides are TGTGCCAGCAGCGACCGGGACAGGTCGGTCGATGAGCAGTTCTTC. Translation gives CASSDRDRSVDEQFF.

The V gene is TRBV7-2, the J gene TRBJ2-2; 8 bases match TRBD2. Trimming removed 6 bases from V and 7 bases from J; junction bases left unmatched: 13. The CDR3 is 16 amino acids. The germline CDR1 and CDR2 sequences are SGHTA and FQGNSA. DNA of the CDR3: TGTGCCAGCAGGCGGGCCAGCGGGAGTGTGGGCGGGGAGCTGTTTTTT. It codes for CASRRASGSVGGELFF. Filled out from reference TRBV7-2 and TRBJ2-2, the complete variable domain reads GAGVSQSPSNKVTEKGKDVELRCDPISGHTALYWYRQSLGQGLEFLIYFQGNSAPDKSGLPSDRFSAERTGGSVSTLTIQRTQQEDSAVYLCASRRASGSVGGELFFGEGSRLTVL.

The chain is built from TRBV18 and TRBJ2-7; 12 positions agree with TRBD1. The CDR3 has 15 residues. Germline CDR1 KGHSH, CDR2 LQKENI. Trimming removed 5 bases from V and 0 bases from J; junction bases left unmatched: 2. CDR3 bases: TGTGCCAGCTCAGAGGGACAGGGGGCCTCCTACGAGCAGTACTTC. Translating gives CASSEGQGASYEQYF.

The chain couples TRBV4-1 to TRBJ1-4; D is unresolved. The CDR3 is made up of 13 amino acids. Trimming cost V 4 bases and J 3 bases, with 6 bases left between them. CDR1 is MGHRA and CDR2 is YSYEKL in the germline V gene. This chain's CDR3 is CASSLLPNEKLFF. CDR3 nucleotide sequence: TGCGCCAGCAGCCTCCTCCCTAATGAAAAACTGTTTTTT.

V usage is TRBV2 and J usage is TRBJ1-6; no clear D gene. The length of the CDR3 is 13 residues. CDR1 and CDR2 from the germline V gene are SNHLY and FYNNEI. V was pared by 3 bases and J by 7 bases, with 7 bases between. Written as DNA, the CDR3 is TGTGCCAGCAGTGATGAGAGAAATTCACCCCTCCACTTT. As protein: CASSDERNSPLHF.

The V call is TRBV15, the J call TRBJ1-2; D not resolved. V was trimmed by 0 bases and J by 0 bases, leaving 14 bases between them. The germline V gene has CDR1 LNHNV and CDR2 YYDKDF (reference sequence). The CDR3 has 17 amino acids. CDR3 residues: CATSRDLDSPANYGYTF. CDR3 DNA: TGTGCCACCAGCAGAGATCTCGATTCCCCAGCTAACTATGGCTACACCTTC.

CDR3 nucleotide sequence: TGTGCCAGTAGTAGGCAGGAGGGCAATGAGCAGTTCTTC. Translated, it gives CASSRQEGNEQFF. The chain is built from TRBV19 and TRBJ2-1, with D possibly TRBD2 on 6 matching bases. Germline values: CDR1 LNHDA, CDR2 SQIVND (reference sequence). Trimming pared 4 bases from V and 6 bases from J, leaving 10 bases between. The CDR3 has 13 residues.

The V and J genes are TRBV5-4 and TRBJ2-3; 9 bases map to TRBD2. This CDR3 spans 17 amino acids. J was trimmed by 4 bases and V by 0 bases; bases with no gene match: 9. Germline V gives CDR1 SGHNT, CDR2 YYREEE (reference sequence). The CDR3 region has the DNA TGTGCCAGCAGCTTGGGGGTTTTAGCGGGAGTAGCAGATACGCAGTATTTT. Its protein is CASSLGVLAGVADTQYF.

The rearrangement links TRBV5-4 to TRBJ2-7, with D possibly being TRBD1 (5 bases). The CDR3 covers 16 residues. From germline, CDR1 is SGHNT and CDR2 YYREEE (reference sequence). Trimming pared 3 bases from V and 0 bases from J, leaving 16 bases between. The CDR3 DNA reads TGTGCCAGCAGCTCTGATTGGGCAGGGCGCTCCTACGAGCAGTACTTC. It translates to CASSSDWAGRSYEQYF.

The chain has TRBV5-1 and TRBJ2-7; a possible D gene is TRBD2 (5 bases). The germline V gene has CDR1 SGHRS and CDR2 YFSETQ. V lost 4 bases and J lost 5, with 10 bases in between. The CDR3 has 12 residues. The CDR3 DNA reads TGCGCCAGCAGCGCGGACTTGGACGAGCAGTACTTC. It yields the protein CASSADLDEQYF.

The V and J genes are TRBV7-9 and TRBJ2-7, with 8 bases matching TRBD1. Germline values: CDR1 SEHNR, CDR2 FQNEAQ (reference sequence). CDR3 length: 14 residues. V dropped 6 bases and J dropped 6; count of bases not matched to a gene: 10. CDR3 in amino acids: CASSPQGARIEQYF. CDR3 bases: TGTGCCAGCAGTCCGCAGGGGGCAAGAATCGAGCAGTACTTC.

In the case of this clone: Other DNA sequences in this specimen translate into the identical CDR3. The chain links TRBV5-1 to TRBJ2-3; TRBD2 aligns across 12 bases. This CDR3 has 16 amino acids. V shed 5 bases, J shed 0 bases, and the junction held 4 bases outside the gene matches. Germline CDR1 and CDR2: SGHRS and YFSETQ. Written as DNA, the CDR3 is TGCGCCAGCAGTTCCGGACTAGCGGGGAGCACAGATACGCAGTATTTT. This translates into CASSSGLAGSTDTQYF. Combining the CDR3 with reference TRBV5-1 and TRBJ2-3 gives the whole variable domain KAGVTQTPRYLIKTRGQQVTLSCSPISGHRSVSWYQQTPGQGLQFLFEYFSETQRNKGNFPGRFSGRQFSNSRSEMNVSTLELGDSALYLCASSSGLAGSTDTQYFGPGTRLTVL.